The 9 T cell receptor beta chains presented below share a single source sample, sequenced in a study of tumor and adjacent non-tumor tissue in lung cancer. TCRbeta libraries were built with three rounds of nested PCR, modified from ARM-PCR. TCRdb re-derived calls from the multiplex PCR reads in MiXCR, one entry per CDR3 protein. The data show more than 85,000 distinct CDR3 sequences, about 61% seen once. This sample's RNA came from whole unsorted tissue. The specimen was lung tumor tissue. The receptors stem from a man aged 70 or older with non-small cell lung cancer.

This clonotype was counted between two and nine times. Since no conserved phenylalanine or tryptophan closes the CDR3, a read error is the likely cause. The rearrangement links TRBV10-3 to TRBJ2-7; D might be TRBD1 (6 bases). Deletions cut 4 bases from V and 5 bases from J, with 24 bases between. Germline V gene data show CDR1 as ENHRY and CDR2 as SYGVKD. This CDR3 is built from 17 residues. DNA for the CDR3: TGTGCCATCAGTGTAAATTTTGGGCTAGCAGGGGACGACGAGCAGTACTTA. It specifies CAISVNFGLAGDDEQYL.

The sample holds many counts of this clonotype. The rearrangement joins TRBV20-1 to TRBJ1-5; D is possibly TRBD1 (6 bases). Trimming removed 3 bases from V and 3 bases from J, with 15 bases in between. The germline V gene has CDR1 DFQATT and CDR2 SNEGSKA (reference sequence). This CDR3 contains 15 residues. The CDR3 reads CSASVQGTLNQPQHF. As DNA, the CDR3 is TGCAGTGCTAGCGTCCAGGGGACACTCAATCAGCCCCAGCATTTT.

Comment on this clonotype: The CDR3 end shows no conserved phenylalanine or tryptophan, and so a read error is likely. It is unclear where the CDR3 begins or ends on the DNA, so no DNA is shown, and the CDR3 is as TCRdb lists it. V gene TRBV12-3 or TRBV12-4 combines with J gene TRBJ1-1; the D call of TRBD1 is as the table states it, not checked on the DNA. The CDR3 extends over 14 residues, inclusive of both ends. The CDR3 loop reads CVSSVRGGFTEALL.

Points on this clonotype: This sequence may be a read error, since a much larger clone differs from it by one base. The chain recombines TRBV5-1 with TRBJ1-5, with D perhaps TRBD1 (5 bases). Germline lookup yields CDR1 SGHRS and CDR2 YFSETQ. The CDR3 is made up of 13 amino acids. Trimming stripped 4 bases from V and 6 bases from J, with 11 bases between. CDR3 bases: TGCGCCAGCAGCGAAAGGGGTGGTCAGCCCCAGCATTTT. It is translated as CASSERGGQPQHF.

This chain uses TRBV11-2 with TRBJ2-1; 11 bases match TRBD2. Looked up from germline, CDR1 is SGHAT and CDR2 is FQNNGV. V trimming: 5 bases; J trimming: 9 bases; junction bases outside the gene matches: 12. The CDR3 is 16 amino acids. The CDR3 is CASSQFSGRARSEQFF. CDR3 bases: TGTGCCAGCAGCCAATTTAGCGGGAGGGCCCGCAGTGAGCAGTTCTTC.

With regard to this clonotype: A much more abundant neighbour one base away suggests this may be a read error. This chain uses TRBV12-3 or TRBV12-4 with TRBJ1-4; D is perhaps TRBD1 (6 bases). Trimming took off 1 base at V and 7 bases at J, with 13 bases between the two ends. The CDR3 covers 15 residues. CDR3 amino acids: CASSLDGGTVEKLFF. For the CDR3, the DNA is TGTGCCAGCAGTTTAGATGGGGGCACGGTTGAAAAACTGTTTTTT.

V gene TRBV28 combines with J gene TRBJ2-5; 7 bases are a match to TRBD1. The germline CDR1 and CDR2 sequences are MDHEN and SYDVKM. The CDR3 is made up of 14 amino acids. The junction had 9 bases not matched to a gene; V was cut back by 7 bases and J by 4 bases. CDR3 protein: CASTRQGMGETQYF. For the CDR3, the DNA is TGTGCCAGCACCAGACAGGGTATGGGAGAGACCCAGTACTTC.

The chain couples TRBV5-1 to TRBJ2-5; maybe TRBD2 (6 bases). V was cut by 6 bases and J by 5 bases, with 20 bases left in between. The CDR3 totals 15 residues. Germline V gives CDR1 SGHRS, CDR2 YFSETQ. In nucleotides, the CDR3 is TGCGCCAGCAATTTGGAGGGGATAGGAATGGAGACCCAGTACTTC. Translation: CASNLEGIGMETQYF.

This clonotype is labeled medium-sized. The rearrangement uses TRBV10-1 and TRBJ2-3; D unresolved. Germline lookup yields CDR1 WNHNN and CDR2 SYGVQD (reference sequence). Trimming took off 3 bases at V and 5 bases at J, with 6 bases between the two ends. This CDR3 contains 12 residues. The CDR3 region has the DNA TGCGCCAGCAGTGATTCGGGAGATACGCAGTATTTT. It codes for CASSDSGDTQYF.